This T cell receptor (beta chain) originates from a study of B cell selection in AIRE deficiency. Whole-study findings and limits: Tconv and Treg cells from AIRE-deficient patients resembled healthy donors in TCRBV usage, CDR3 length and diversity. Only 8.5% to 9.5% of about 3,500 shared Treg sequences were patient-specific; 31.6% healthy-specific. Shared Treg sequences had shorter CDR3s, biased toward rearrangements with few non-templated insertions.

Produced via immunoSEQ multiplex PCR; TCRdb's table is partial and in-frame only. The table has 20,000 to 25,000 clones, 94% seen once. Of note for this clone: Its antigen is currently unknown.

J was trimmed by 2 bases and V by 5 bases; bases with no gene match: 5. Germline V gene lookup returns CDR1 KGHSH and CDR2 LQKENI. There are 14 residues in the CDR3. The regulatory T cell sort gate was CD4+CD25hiCD127low/negative. V usage is TRBV18 and J usage is TRBJ2-7; 8 bases map to TRBD1. The clonotype was recovered from a human donor with AIRE deficiency. The sequenced material came from Tregs sorted from PBMCs. CDR3 sequence: CASSAGQGPYEQYF. The CDR3 nucleotides read TGTGCCAGCTCAGCTGGACAGGGCCCCTACGAGCAGTACTTC. Full variable domain (remainder filled in from reference TRBV18 and TRBJ2-7): NAGVMQNPRHLVRRRGQEARLRCSPMKGHSHVYWYRQLPEEGLKFMVYLQKENIIDESGMPKERFSAEFPKEGPSILRIQQVVRGDSAAYFCASSAGQGPYEQYFGPGTRLTVT.